This T cell receptor (beta chain) originates from a study of T-cell reconstitution after alpha-beta-depleted transplantation in children. Study-wide findings and caveats: Surviving recipient T cells and intrathymic progenitors accounted for some patients' high TCRbeta diversity at day 60. Where alpha-beta T cells came from about two months after transplant was reportedly several hundred expanded graft clones. It was newly produced T cells that mostly accounted for T-cell counts and diversity one year after transplant.

The TCRbeta library was prepared with unique molecular identifiers. A single record per CDR3 protein comes from TCRdb applying MiXCR to the PCR reads. The sample records 600,000 to 800,000 distinct CDR3 sequences, less than 15% being singletons. Concerning this clonotype: Antigen specificity is unknown.

Germline CDR1 reads SGHRS; CDR2 reads YFSETQ. The junction had 6 bases not matched to a gene; V was cut back by 4 bases and J by 3 bases. There are 15 residues in the CDR3. The material was PBMCs, obtained before TCRalphabeta/CD19-depleted stem cell transplant. The chain couples TRBV5-1 to TRBJ1-4; 7 positions match TRBD1. The sequence derives from a girl aged 2-9 years with congenital amegakaryocytic thrombocytopenia, due to receive a stem cell transplant. The CDR3 DNA is TGCGCCAGCAGCGCCGAGGGGGCGGCTAATGAAAAACTGTTTTTT. It encodes CASSAEGAANEKLFF.